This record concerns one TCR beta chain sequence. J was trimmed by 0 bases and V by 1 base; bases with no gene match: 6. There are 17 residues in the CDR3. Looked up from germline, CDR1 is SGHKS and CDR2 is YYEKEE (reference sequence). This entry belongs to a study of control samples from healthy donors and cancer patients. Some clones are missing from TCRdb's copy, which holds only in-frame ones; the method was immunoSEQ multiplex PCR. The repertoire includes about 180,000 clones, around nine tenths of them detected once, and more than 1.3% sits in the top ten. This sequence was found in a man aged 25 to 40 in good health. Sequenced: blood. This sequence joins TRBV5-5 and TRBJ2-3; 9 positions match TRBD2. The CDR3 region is CASSLRPSGISTDTQYF. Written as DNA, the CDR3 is TGTGCCAGCAGCTTGAGGCCTAGCGGGATTAGCACAGATACGCAGTATTTT.